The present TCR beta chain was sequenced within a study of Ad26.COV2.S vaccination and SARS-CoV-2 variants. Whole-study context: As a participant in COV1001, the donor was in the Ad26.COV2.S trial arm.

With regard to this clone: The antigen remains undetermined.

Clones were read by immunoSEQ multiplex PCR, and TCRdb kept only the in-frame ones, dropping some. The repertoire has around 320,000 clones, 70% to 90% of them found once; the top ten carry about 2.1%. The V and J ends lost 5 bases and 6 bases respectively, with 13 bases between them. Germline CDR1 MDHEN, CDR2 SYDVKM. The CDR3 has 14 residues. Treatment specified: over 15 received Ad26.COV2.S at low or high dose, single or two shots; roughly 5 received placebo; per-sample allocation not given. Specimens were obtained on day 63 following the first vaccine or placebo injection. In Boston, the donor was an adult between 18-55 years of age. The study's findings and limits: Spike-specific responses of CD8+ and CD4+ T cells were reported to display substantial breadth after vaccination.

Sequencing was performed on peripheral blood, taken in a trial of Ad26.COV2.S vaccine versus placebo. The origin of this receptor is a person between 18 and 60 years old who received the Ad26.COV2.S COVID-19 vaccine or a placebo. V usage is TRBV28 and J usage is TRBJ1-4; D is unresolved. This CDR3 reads CASSAPPVDEKLFF. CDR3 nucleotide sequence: TGTGCCAGCAGTGCCCCGCCAGTCGATGAAAAACTGTTTTTT.